The source of this T cell receptor beta chain is a study of shared clonotypes between healthy human individuals. Whole-study context: The people who gave samples were a couple of women and a few men aged 18 to 49. Study-wide results and caveats: Clonotype sharing among donors was expected to depend on sequencing depth.

As defined, naive CD8 cells were CD45RO-negative and positively selected for CCR7, with terminally differentiated effector memory CD45RA+ cells excluded. This CDR3 is 15 amino acids long. The V and J ends lost 7 bases and 0 bases respectively, with 15 bases between them. From germline, CDR1 is SNHLY and CDR2 FYNNEI. This clone was observed a handful of times. The antigen remains undetermined. Assay execution proceeded at the deep level. Genomic DNA per cell subset filled all wells of several immunoSEQ plates. The repertoire was sequenced with immunoSEQ multiplex PCR; TCRdb's copy has only in-frame clones and lacks some. Here the sample spans millions of clones, roughly 91% being singletons.

This receptor was taken from a man between 18 and 29 years old in good health. Some clones in this sample may be carry-over from other donors' samples. The chain has TRBV2 and TRBJ1-1; D possibly corresponds to TRBD1 (5 bases). The specimen was naive CD8+ T cells from PBMCs. CDR3 sequence (DNA): TGTGCCAGCAACGTGGGGACCGTCATGAACACTGAAGCTTTCTTT. This translates into CASNVGTVMNTEAFF.